Shown below are 4 T cell receptor beta chains from a single sample sequenced in a study of Graves' ophthalmopathy and Graves' hyperthyroidism. The TCR beta CDR3 regions underwent amplification from RNA transcripts. An initial RT-PCR round employing HTBI primers preceded a second-round multiplex PCR. In TCRdb, the multiplex PCR reads were re-called with MiXCR into one record per CDR3 protein. The sample shows fewer than 650,000 distinct CDR3 sequences, approximately 21% of them seen only once. The sample comprised peripheral blood. These receptors were collected from a woman aged 18-29 years with stable Graves' hyperthyroidism. Some clones in this sample may be carry-over from other donors' samples.

This clonotype has a handful of counts. The chain uses TRBV12-3 or TRBV12-4 and TRBJ1-2; D not resolved. Between the trimmed V and J ends, which lost 6 bases and 8 bases, there was a span of 16 bases. The CDR3 is 13 residues long. The CDR3 reads CASRGPSVGGYTF. The CDR3 DNA follows: TGTGCCAGCAGGGGCCCATCCGTAGGAGGCTACACCTTC.

In its sample, this clonotype was seen many times. The gene calls are TRBV29-1 and TRBJ2-7; 11 bases are shared with TRBD1. Germline CDR1 and CDR2: SQVTM and ANQGSEA. The CDR3 totals 14 residues. V shed 7 bases, J shed 2 bases, and the junction held 7 bases outside the gene matches. The CDR3 DNA sequence: TGCAGCGCCCTGGACAGGGGGCATCCCTACGAGCAGTACTTC. Translation: CSALDRGHPYEQYF.

The gene calls are TRBV12-3 or TRBV12-4 and TRBJ2-7; 8 nucleotides line up with TRBD1. V lost 6 bases and J lost 0; bases outside the gene matches: 7. CDR3 length equals 15 residues. The CDR3 here is CASRGQGKGSYEQYF. CDR3 DNA sequence: TGTGCCAGCAGAGGACAGGGAAAGGGCTCCTACGAGCAGTACTTC.

V and J are TRBV10-3 and TRBJ1-1; D may be TRBD1 (6 bases). Germline CDR1 ENHRY, CDR2 SYGVKD. Trimming left V 4 bases short and J 1 base short, with 13 bases between. CDR3 length equals 15 residues. The CDR3 spells CAISGAGTRNTEAFF. CDR3 bases: TGTGCCATCAGTGGGGCCGGGACACGGAACACTGAAGCTTTCTTT.